A single TCR beta chain is shown here with its context. Its antigen is unidentified. During the collection period, no donor immune events like infections were recorded. This specimen comes from a study of identifying expanded T cells in peripheral blood. TCRdb keeps only in-frame clones here, not all; method: immunoSEQ multiplex PCR. The sample gives around 120,000 clones, around 88% of which show up once; more than 7% is in the top ten. Germline CDR1 SQVTM, CDR2 ANQGSEA. The CDR3 covers 14 residues. V lost 8 bases, J lost 0 bases, and 13 bases lay in between. Study-wide results and limits: Across healthy donors, higher total template counts meant significantly greater roughly 2-week count variance. Technical replicates showed approximately 1.2 changed clones; two weeks around 15; four weeks 19.

The sequence was obtained from a person aged 18-70 years in good health. Source material: blood. This sequence joins TRBV29-1 and TRBJ2-2, with D hard to call. The CDR3 loop is CSTPGSPNTGELFF. CDR3 bases: TGCAGCACCCCCGGGTCACCGAACACCGGGGAGCTGTTTTTT.